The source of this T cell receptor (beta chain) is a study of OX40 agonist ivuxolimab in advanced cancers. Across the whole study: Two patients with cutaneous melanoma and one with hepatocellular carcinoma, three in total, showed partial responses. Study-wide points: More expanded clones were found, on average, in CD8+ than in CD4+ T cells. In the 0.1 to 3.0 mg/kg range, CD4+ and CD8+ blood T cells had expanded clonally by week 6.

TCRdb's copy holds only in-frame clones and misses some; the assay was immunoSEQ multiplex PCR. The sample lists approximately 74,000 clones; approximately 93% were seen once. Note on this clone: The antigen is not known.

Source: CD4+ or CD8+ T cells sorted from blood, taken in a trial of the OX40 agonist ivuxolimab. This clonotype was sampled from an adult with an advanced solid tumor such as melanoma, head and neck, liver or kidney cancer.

The CDR3 spells CASSIDHRLTSNEQFF. The DNA for the CDR3 is TGTGCCAGTAGTATAGATCACCGGCTGACTAGCAATGAGCAGTTCTTC. V and J are TRBV19 and TRBJ2-1, with D possibly TRBD2 on 6 matching bases. Germline V CDR1 and CDR2: LNHDA, SQIVND (reference sequence). The CDR3 spans 16 residues. V shed 0 bases and J shed 6 bases, with 15 bases lying between them.